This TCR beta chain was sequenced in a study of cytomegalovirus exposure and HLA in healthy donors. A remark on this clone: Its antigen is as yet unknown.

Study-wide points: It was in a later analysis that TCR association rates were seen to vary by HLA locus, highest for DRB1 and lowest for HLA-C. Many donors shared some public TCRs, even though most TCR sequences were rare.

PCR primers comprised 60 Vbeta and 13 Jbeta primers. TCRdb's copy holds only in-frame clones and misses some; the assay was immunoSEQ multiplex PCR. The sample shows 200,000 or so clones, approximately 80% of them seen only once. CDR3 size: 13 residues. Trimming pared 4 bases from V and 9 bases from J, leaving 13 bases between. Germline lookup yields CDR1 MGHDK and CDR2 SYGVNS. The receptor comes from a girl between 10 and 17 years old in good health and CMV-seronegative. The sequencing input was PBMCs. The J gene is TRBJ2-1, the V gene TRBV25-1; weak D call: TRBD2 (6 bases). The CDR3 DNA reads TGTGCCAGCAGTGGTGCGGGGCCGGTTGAGCAGTTCTTC. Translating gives CASSGAGPVEQFF.